This T cell receptor beta chain was obtained from a study of OX40 agonist ivuxolimab in advanced cancers. About the study: Patients assigned to dose escalation were diagnosed with hepatocellular carcinoma, melanoma, renal cell or head and neck cancer. Study-level points and caveats: Expanded peripheral T-cell antigen specificity went undetermined.

Data came from immunoSEQ multiplex PCR; TCRdb stores just in-frame clones and leaves some out. The profile shows fewer than 45,000 clones, over 80% of them singletons. CDR3 length: 15 residues. Trimming removed 0 bases at V and 9 bases at J, with 19 bases between. The germline gives CDR1 SGDLS, CDR2 YYNGEE. People who had autoimmune disease history or systemic immunosuppression were excluded. Sampled blood was obtained at baseline, cycle 4 day 1, and cycle 7 day 1. A note on this clone: Its antigen remains unidentified.

This chain joins TRBV9 and TRBJ2-7; D is possibly TRBD1 (6 bases). This TCR derives from an adult with an advanced solid tumor such as melanoma, head and neck, liver or kidney cancer. Specimen: CD4+ or CD8+ T cells sorted from blood, collected in a trial of the OX40 agonist ivuxolimab. DNA of the CDR3: TGTGCCAGCAGCGTAGGGAGCAGGGGAATTTTGCGGCAGTACTTC. Translation: CASSVGSRGILRQYF. The full variable domain, completed using reference TRBV9 and TRBJ2-7, is DSGVTQTPKHLITATGQRVTLRCSPRSGDLSVYWYQQSLDQGLQFLIQYYNGEERAKGNILERFSAQQFPDLHSELNLSSLELGDSALYFCASSVGSRGILRQYFGPGTRLTVT.